This T cell receptor beta chain came from a study of CD8+ T cells in alopecia areata. Peripheral blood and lesional scalp punch biopsies were taken from alopecia areata patients. Sequencing templates came from extracted RNA that was reverse transcribed into cDNA. Libraries were prepared by immunoSEQ multiplex PCR; TCRdb keeps only in-frame clonotypes and omits some of them. The sample yields about 12,000 clones, just over 55% seen once. Worth noting for this clone: Antigen: not known.

Whole-study findings and limits: Greater clonality was observed in lesional scalp samples, especially alopecia totalis/universalis, versus normal scalp.

The clonotype comes from a human donor with alopecia areata. Sequencing was done on a sample of skin.

The CDR3, as DNA: TGTGCCAGCAGCCAAACACAGGGCAATGAGCAGTTCTTC. This translates into CASSQTQGNEQFF. The J gene is TRBJ2-1, the V gene TRBV6-5; possibly TRBD1 for D (6 bases). V lost 6 bases and J 6 bases, leaving 12 bases between the germline ends. This CDR3 spans 13 amino acids. Germline CDR1 and CDR2: MNHEY and SVGAGI.